These T cell receptor beta chains were read from a single sample in a study of shared clonotypes between healthy human individuals. Profiling relied on immunoSEQ multiplex PCR, and the TCRdb table lists in-frame clones only, not all of them. The sample yields approximately 1.1 million clones, more than 75% seen once. Material for sequencing was memory CD4+ T cells from PBMCs. The source is a man in his late teens or twenties in good health. Some clones in this sample may be carry-over from other donors' samples. CDR3s include the opening cysteine and the closing phenylalanine or tryptophan. Each record gives: V gene, clone size, D gene, J gene, CDR3 DNA, CDR3 protein. D genes are given only for firm matches. Size tells how often a clone was seen (once, few, many) or the class of an expanded clone, and some rows leave it out.

TRBV2	-	-	TRBJ2-7	TGTGCCAGCAAGGGGCCGGATCTGAACGAGCAGTACTTC	CASKGPDLNEQYF
TRBV28	few	TRBD2	TRBJ2-7	TGTGCCAGCAGTTTATTGGCTAGCGGGAGCTACGAGCAGTACTTC	CASSLLASGSYEQYF
TRBV4-2	once	-	TRBJ2-5	TGTGCCAGCAGCTCCCGATGGGAAAGGCAAGAGACCCAGTACTTC	CASSSRWERQETQYF
TRBV5-1	-	TRBD1	TRBJ1-1	TGCGCCAGCAGTCATCGACAGGGACTCGGCACTGAAGCTTTCTTT	CASSHRQGLGTEAFF
TRBV29-1	once	TRBD1	TRBJ2-7	TGCAGCGTTGCTGGGACAGGGGGCGGAACAGCGCCCTACGAGCAGTACTTC	CSVAGTGGGTAPYEQYF
TRBV5-1	once	TRBD1	TRBJ2-4	TGCGCCAGCAGCTCGGGACAGGGTTCGAACATTCAGTACTTC	CASSSGQGSNIQYF
TRBV5-4	-	-	TRBJ2-1	TGTGCCAGCAGCTTGGGTGGGGGCCGGTCGGTAGGGCAGTTCTTC	CASSLGGGRSVGQFF
TRBV19	-	-	TRBJ2-1	TGTGCCAGTAGTATTGGTAGCGGTTACAATGAGCAGTTCTTC	CASSIGSGYNEQFF
TRBV20-1	few	-	TRBJ2-3	TGCAGTGCTCACAGTGGGCGTACGCAGTATTTT	CSAHSGRTQYF
TRBV7-3	-	-	TRBJ2-6	TGTGCCAGCAGCCCGACGGCTGGGGCCAACGTCCTGACTTTC	CASSPTAGANVLTF
TRBV28	-	-	TRBJ2-2	TGTGCCAGCAGTTTTCCACTAGTTACCACCGGGGAGCTGTTTTTT	CASSFPLVTTGELFF
TRBV6-6	-	-	TRBJ2-7	TGTGCCAGCGGAAGGGGGGCGCTCAGCTACGAGCAGTACTTC	CASGRGALSYEQYF
TRBV5-1	-	-	TRBJ2-6	TGCGCCAGCAGCTTGGGCGAAGTGGTGAGGGCCAACGTCCTGACTTTC	CASSLGEVVRANVLTF
TRBV9	-	-	TRBJ1-3	TGTGCCAGCAGCGCCGGCAACGCTGGAAACACCATATATTTT	CASSAGNAGNTIYF
TRBV2	once	-	TRBJ2-7	TGTGCCAGCAGTGAAATCCGGGGTTGGTACGAGCAGTACTTC	CASSEIRGWYEQYF
TRBV2	-	-	TRBJ2-7	TGTGCCAGCAAAAGATCCTCCTACGAGCAGTACTTC	CASKRSSYEQYF
TRBV4-1	many	TRBD1	TRBJ2-3	TGCGCCAGCAGCCAAGTTTTGGGGACAGGGGACGCAGATACGCAGTATTTT	CASSQVLGTGDADTQYF
TRBV19	-	TRBD1	TRBJ2-2	TGTGCCAGTAGCCGACAGGGGTCGAACACCGGGGAGCTGTTTTTT	CASSRQGSNTGELFF
TRBV28	-	TRBD1	TRBJ1-1	TGTGCCAGCAGTTCAGGGGGCGGCCGGTATCGAGAAGCTTTCTTT	CASSSGGGRYREAFF
TRBV9	many	-	TRBJ1-2	TGTGCCAGCAGCGTCAGAGAAACGGATGGCTACACCTTC	CASSVRETDGYTF
TRBV9	-	-	TRBJ2-7	TGTGCCAGCAGCCCCCGAGGGGCGGGGGCATACGAGCAGTACTTC	CASSPRGAGAYEQYF
TRBV18	-	-	TRBJ2-7	TGTGCCAGCTCACAGTATTCCCAGACAGCGGTTGACTACGAGCAGTACTTC	CASSQYSQTAVDYEQYF
TRBV5-4	-	TRBD2	TRBJ2-1	TGTGCCAGCAGGCTCAATCTAGCGGAAACCCACAATGAGCAGTTCTTC	CASRLNLAETHNEQFF
TRBV21-1	-	-	TRBJ1-2	TGTGCCAGCAGCACTGGGGGGCGGCACTATGGCTACACCTTC	CASSTGGRHYGYTF
TRBV12-5	-	-	TRBJ1-4	TGTGCTAGTGGTTTGGAAAAACTGTTTTTT	CASGLEKLFF
TRBV6-1	-	-	TRBJ1-6	TGTGCCAGCAGTGAAGAGATGTTGCTGGCGCCCCTCCACTTT	CASSEEMLLAPLHF
TRBV27	-	-	TRBJ2-3	TGTGCCAGCAGTTTACAGGGAGGTGGCAGCACAGATACGCAGTATTTT	CASSLQGGGSTDTQYF
TRBV5-6	-	-	TRBJ2-1	TGTGCCAGCAGCCCGGGAAAATTTTACAATGAGCAGTTCTTC	CASSPGKFYNEQFF
TRBV6-6	-	-	TRBJ2-2	TGTGCCAGCAGTTACGGCAGGGAAGGCGGGGAGCTGTTTTTT	CASSYGREGGELFF
TRBV27	-	TRBD2	TRBJ2-7	TGTGCCAGCAGTCACCAGCGGGAGCCCATCTACGAGCAGTACTTC	CASSHQREPIYEQYF
TRBV28	-	-	TRBJ2-5	TGTGCCAGCAGTCTCGGGACAGAGACCCAGTACTTC	CASSLGTETQYF
TRBV19	-	-	TRBJ2-2	TGTGCCAGTAGCGTACTTGGGAGGAGGGTCACCGGGGAGCTGTTTTTT	CASSVLGRRVTGELFF
TRBV5-1	-	-	TRBJ1-3	TGCGCCAGCAGCTTGGATGGGTCTTCTGGAAACACCATATATTTT	CASSLDGSSGNTIYF
TRBV2	-	-	TRBJ2-7	TGTGCCAGCAGCCCCCGGGACAAGGGATCCTACGAGCAGTACTTC	CASSPRDKGSYEQYF
TRBV2	-	-	TRBJ2-5	TGTGCCAGCACCCCCTCGGGAGTGCGAGAGACCCAGTACTTC	CASTPSGVRETQYF
TRBV29-1	many	-	TRBJ1-1	TGCAGCGCCGCCCAGGGATGGGGGATGAACACTGAAGCTTTCTTT	CSAAQGWGMNTEAFF
TRBV6-6	once	-	TRBJ2-7	TGTGCCAGCAGGTCCAGGACACACTCCTACGAGCAGTACTTC	CASRSRTHSYEQYF
TRBV7-8	-	-	TRBJ2-7	TGTGCCAGCAGCTTAGGGGCAGGGGCTGGATACGAGCAGTACTTC	CASSLGAGAGYEQYF
TRBV6-1	once	-	TRBJ2-7	TGTGCCAGCAGTGAAGTAAAACGCATAACCTACGAGCAGTACTTC	CASSEVKRITYEQYF
TRBV6-1	-	-	TRBJ1-5	TGTGCCAGCAGTGAGGGCAGACTTTCCTATAGCAATCAGCCCCAGCATTTT	CASSEGRLSYSNQPQHF
TRBV18	-	TRBD2	TRBJ2-1	TGTGCCAGCTCACCGGCGGGAGGAGAGCAGTTCTTC	CASSPAGGEQFF
TRBV5-1	-	-	TRBJ2-3	TGCGCCAGCAGCCCGACCAGGGGCCCAGATACGCAGTATTTT	CASSPTRGPDTQYF
TRBV11-2	-	-	TRBJ1-1	TGTGCCAGCAGCTTCTCAACTCGGGGTGACACTGAAGCTTTCTTT	CASSFSTRGDTEAFF
TRBV10-1	-	-	TRBJ1-4	TGCGCCAGCAGCCGGGGGAATAATGAAAAACTGTTTTTT	CASSRGNNEKLFF